The sequence of this TCR beta chain was determined in a study of CD8 T cells in Susac syndrome. Study information: Among the Susac syndrome patients sequenced, about 6 had active disease and roughly eight were in remission. Study outcomes and limitations: Expansion of clones was not seen in the CD4+ T cell repertoires of Susac syndrome. The relatively small number of individuals in the TCR sequencing and HLA analysis was acknowledged by the study.

To note about this clonotype: Its antigen is unknown.

Unmatched junction bases numbered 6, after V lost 6 bases and J lost 1 base. The CDR3 loop spans 15 amino acids. The germline V gene encodes CDR1 SQVTM and CDR2 ANQGSEA. Reverse transcription of roughly 0.45 to 1 ug RNA was carried out with random hexamers. Each CDR3 protein gets one entry after TCRdb re-called the immunoSEQ multiplex PCR reads with MiXCR. Of hundreds of thousands of distinct CDR3 sequences listed, almost 97% are singletons. Negative isolation yielded CD8+ and CD4+ T cells; FACS enriched TEMRA cells. The sequence came from a human donor with Susac syndrome. V usage is TRBV29-1 and J usage is TRBJ2-2; 9 bases match TRBD1. Sequencing input: CD4+ T cells from PBMCs. The CDR3 spells CSVQQGAKNTGELFF. The CDR3 DNA reads TGCAGCGTCCAACAGGGGGCAAAGAACACCGGGGAGCTGTTTTTT.